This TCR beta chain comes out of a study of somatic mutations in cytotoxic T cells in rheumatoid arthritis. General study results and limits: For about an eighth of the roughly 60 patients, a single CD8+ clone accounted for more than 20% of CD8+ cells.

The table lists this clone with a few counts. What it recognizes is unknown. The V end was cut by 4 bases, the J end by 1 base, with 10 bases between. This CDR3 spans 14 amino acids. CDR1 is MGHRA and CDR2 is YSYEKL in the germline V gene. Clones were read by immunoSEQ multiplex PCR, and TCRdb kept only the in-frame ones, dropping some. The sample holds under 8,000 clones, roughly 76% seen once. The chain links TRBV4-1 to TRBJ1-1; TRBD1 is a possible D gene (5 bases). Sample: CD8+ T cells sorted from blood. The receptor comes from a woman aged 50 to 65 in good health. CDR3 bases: TGCGCCAGCAGCCCCGGACAAGAGAACACTGAAGCTTTCTTT. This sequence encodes CASSPGQENTEAFF.